This T cell receptor (beta chain) appears in the sequencing data of a study of blood T cell repertoires in COVID-19. As for the study in general: Both acute and convalescent COVID-19 samples were obtained from the United States, Italy and Spain. In each case, the material was cDNA or gDNA derived from T cells, B-cell-depleted T cells, or PBMCs.

The CDR3 runs 13 residues. The V and J ends lost 5 bases and 6 bases, in that order; junction bases with no gene match: 3. Germline V lookup: CDR1 MNHEY, CDR2 SMNVEV (reference sequence). The authors' processing: Estimates of nucleated cell counts were drawn from the amplification of reference gene primers. Clones were sequenced by immunoSEQ multiplex PCR, and TCRdb holds only the in-frame ones, with some missing. V and J calls and clone size are those listed in that table; D and trimming were worked out from the DNA. The data show roughly 240,000 clones, around 84% seen once. This clone was observed at least ten times.

The chain uses TRBV27 and TRBJ2-2; 7 bases agree with TRBD1. The sample was peripheral blood. The sequence came from a man between 40 and 49 years old who had recovered from COVID-19. Here the CDR3 DNA reads TGTGCCAGCAGTCCTAGGGGGCCCGGGGAGCTGTTTTTT. Its translation: CASSPRGPGELFF.